This note documents a single TCR beta chain sequence. This sample is part of a study of shared clonotypes between healthy human individuals. Here immunoSEQ multiplex PCR was the method, and the copy in TCRdb shows in-frame clones only, minus some. The top ten hold around 0.35% of the sample, which has roughly 2.2 million clones, less than 95% seen once. Germline CDR1 and CDR2: MNHEY and SVGAGI. This CDR3 contains 14 residues. With 0 bases removed from V and 2 bases from J, the gap between germline ends came to 7 bases. The TCR was taken from a young man in good health. Some clones in this sample may be carry-over from other donors' samples. This rearrangement joins TRBV6-5 to TRBJ2-5; D not resolved. Sequenced material: naive CD4+ T cells from PBMCs. Documented subset: CD45RA+ positively selected. The CDR3 protein is CASSYSWKQETQYF. CDR3 DNA: TGTGCCAGCAGTTACTCGTGGAAACAAGAGACCCAGTACTTC.